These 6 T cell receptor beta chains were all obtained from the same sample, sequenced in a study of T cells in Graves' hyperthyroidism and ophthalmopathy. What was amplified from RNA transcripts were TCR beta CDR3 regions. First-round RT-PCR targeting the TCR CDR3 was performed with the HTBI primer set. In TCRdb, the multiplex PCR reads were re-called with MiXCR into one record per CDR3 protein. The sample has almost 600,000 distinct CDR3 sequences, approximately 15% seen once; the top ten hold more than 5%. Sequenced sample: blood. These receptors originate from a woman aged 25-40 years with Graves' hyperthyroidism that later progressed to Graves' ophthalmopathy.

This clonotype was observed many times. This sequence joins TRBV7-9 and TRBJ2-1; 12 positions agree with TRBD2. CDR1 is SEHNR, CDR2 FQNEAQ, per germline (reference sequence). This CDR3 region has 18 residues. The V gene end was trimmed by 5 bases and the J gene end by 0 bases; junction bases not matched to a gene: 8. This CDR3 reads CASSQGLAGLSSYNEQFF. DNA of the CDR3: TGTGCCAGCAGCCAGGGACTAGCGGGCCTCAGCTCCTACAATGAGCAGTTCTTC.

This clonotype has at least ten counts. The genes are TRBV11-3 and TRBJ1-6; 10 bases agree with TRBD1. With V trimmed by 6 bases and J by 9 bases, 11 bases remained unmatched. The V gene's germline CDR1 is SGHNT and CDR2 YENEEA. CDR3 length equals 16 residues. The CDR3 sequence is CASRSGQGDFGSPLHF. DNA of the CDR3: TGTGCCAGCAGGTCCGGACAGGGGGATTTTGGTTCACCCCTCCACTTT.

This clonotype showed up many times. The CDR3 DNA follows: TGTGCCAGCAGTGCTCGGACTAGCGGGAGGGTAACGTACGAGCAGTACTTC. Its protein product is CASSARTSGRVTYEQYF. This rearrangement joins TRBV2 to TRBJ2-7; 15 bases are shared with TRBD2. The CDR3 covers 17 residues. Germline values: CDR1 SNHLY, CDR2 FYNNEI. After removal of 4 bases from V and 4 bases from J, the junction contained 8 bases not matched to a gene.

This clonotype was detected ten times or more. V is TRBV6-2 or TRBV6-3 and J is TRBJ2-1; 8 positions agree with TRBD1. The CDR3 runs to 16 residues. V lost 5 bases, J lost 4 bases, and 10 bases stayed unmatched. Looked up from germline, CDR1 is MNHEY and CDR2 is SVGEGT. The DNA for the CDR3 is TGTGCCAGCAGTCCTACACCGGGACAGGCGTACAATGAGCAGTTCTTC. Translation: CASSPTPGQAYNEQFF.

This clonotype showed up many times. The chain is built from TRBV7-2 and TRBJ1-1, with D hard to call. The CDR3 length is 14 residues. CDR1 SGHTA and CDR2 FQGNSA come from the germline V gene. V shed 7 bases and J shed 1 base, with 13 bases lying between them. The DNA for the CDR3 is TGTGCCAGCACCGAAATCAAAGGGAACACTGAAGCTTTCTTT. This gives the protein CASTEIKGNTEAFF.

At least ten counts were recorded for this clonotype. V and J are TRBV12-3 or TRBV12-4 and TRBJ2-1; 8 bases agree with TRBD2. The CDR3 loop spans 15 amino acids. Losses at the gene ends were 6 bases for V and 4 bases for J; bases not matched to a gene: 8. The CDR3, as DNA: TGTGCCAGCAGACCCGGGACTAGTATATACAATGAGCAGTTCTTC. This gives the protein CASRPGTSIYNEQFF.